This T cell receptor (beta chain) was profiled in a study of blood T cell repertoires in COVID-19. Background on the study: Researchers got acute and convalescent COVID-19 samples from the United States, Italy and Spain. In each case, the material was cDNA or gDNA derived from T cells, B-cell-depleted T cells, or PBMCs.

CDR3 length equals 14 residues. Germline CDR1 reads GTSNPN; CDR2 reads SVGIG (reference sequence). The V end was cut by 2 bases, the J end by 1 base, with 6 bases between. In the study's own analysis: Cell counts per sample came from amplifying reference gene primers. This table comes from immunoSEQ multiplex PCR, and its TCRdb copy is limited to in-frame clones, with some not included. V and J calls plus clone size are reproduced from that table; the DNA served to infer D and trimming. The sample lists under 200,000 clones, 90% occurring once. Input material: peripheral blood. The chain couples TRBV30 to TRBJ2-6; a weak D match, TRBD1 (5 bases). This sequence originates from a man aged 45-60 years with acute or convalescent COVID-19. DNA of the CDR3: TGTGCCTGGAGTTCAGGGTCTGGGGCCAACGTCCTGACTTTC. Its protein is CAWSSGSGANVLTF.